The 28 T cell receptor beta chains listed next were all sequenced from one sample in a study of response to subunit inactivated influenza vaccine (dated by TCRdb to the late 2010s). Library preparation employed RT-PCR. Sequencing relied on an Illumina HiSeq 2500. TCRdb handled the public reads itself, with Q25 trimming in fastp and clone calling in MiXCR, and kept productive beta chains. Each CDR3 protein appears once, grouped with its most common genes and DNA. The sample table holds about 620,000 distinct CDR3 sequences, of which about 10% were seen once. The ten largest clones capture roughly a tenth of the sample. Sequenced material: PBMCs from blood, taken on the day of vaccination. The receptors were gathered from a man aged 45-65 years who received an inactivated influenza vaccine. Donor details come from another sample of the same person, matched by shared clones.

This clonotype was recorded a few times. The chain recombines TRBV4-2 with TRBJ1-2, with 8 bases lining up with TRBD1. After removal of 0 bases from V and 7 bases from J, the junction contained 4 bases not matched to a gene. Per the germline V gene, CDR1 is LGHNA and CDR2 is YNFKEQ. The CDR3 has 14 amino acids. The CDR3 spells CASSQDVRGLGYTF. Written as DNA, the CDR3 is TGTGCCAGCAGCCAAGATGTCAGGGGGCTTGGCTACACCTTC.

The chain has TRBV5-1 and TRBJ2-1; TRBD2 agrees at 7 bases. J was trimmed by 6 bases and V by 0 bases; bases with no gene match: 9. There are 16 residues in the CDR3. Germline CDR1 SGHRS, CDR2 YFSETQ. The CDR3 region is CASSLESSGVTNEQFF. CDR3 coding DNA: TGCGCCAGCAGCTTGGAATCCAGCGGGGTAACCAATGAGCAGTTCTTC.

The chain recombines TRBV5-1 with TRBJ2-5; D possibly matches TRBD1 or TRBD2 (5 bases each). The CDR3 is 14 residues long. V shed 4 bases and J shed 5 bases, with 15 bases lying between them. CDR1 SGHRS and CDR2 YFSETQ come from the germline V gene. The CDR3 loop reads CASSNQGRRETQYF. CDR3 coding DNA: TGCGCCAGCAGCAATCAGGGTCGGAGGGAGACCCAGTACTTC.

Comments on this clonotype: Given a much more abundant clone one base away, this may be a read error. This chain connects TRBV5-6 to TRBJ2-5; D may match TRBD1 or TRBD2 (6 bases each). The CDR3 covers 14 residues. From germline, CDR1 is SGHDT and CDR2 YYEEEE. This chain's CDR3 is CASSWGDTQETQNF. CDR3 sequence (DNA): TGTGCCAGCAGCTGGGGGGACACACAAGAGACCCAGAACTTC.

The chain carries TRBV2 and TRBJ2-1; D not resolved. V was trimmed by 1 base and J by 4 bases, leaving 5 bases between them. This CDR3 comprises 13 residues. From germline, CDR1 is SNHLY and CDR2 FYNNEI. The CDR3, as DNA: TGTGCCAGCAGTGAAGTTGGGTACAATGAGCAGTTCTTC. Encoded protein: CASSEVGYNEQFF. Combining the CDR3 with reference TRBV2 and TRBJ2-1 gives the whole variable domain EPEVTQTPSHQVTQMGQEVILRCVPISNHLYFYWYRQILGQKVEFLVSFYNNEISEKSEIFDDQFSVERPDGSNFTLKIRSTKLEDSAMYFCASSEVGYNEQFFGPGTRLTVL.

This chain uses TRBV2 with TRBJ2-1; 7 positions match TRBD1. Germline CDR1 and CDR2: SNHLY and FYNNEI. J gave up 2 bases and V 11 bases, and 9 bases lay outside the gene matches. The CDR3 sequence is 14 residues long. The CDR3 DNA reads TGTGCCTTAAACCGGGGACAGCCCTACAATGAGCAGTTCTTC. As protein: CALNRGQPYNEQFF. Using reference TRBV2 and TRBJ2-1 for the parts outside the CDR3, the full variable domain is EPEVTQTPSHQVTQMGQEVILRCVPISNHLYFYWYRQILGQKVEFLVSFYNNEISEKSEIFDDQFSVERPDGSNFTLKIRSTKLEDSAMYFCALNRGQPYNEQFFGPGTRLTVL.

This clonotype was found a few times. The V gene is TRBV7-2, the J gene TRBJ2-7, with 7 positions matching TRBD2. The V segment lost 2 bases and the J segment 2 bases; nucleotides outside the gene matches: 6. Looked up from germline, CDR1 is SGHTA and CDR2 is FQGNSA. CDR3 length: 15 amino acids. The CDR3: CASSLLRGTPYEQYF. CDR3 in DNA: TGTGCCAGCAGCTTATTGCGGGGGACTCCCTACGAGCAGTACTTC. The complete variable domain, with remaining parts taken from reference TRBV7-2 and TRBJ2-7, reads GAGVSQSPSNKVTEKGKDVELRCDPISGHTALYWYRQSLGQGLEFLIYFQGNSAPDKSGLPSDRFSAERTGGSVSTLTIQRTQQEDSAVYLCASSLLRGTPYEQYFGPGTRLTVT.

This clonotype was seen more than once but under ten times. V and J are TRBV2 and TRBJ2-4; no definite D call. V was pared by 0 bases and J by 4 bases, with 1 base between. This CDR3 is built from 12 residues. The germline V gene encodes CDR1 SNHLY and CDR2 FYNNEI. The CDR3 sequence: CASSEAKNIQYF. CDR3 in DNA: TGTGCCAGCAGTGAAGCGAAAAACATTCAGTACTTC.

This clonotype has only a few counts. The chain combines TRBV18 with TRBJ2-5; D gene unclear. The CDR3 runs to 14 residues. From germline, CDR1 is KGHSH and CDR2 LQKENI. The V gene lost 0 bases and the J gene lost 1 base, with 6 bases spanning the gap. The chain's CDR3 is CASSPPNSQETQYF. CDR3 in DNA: TGTGCCAGCTCACCACCAAACAGCCAAGAGACCCAGTACTTC.

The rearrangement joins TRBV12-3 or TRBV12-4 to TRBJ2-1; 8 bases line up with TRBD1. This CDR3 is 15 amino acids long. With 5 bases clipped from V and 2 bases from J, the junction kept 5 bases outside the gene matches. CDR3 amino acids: CASSADRGTYNEQFF. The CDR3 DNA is TGTGCCAGCAGTGCTGACAGGGGTACCTACAATGAGCAGTTCTTC.

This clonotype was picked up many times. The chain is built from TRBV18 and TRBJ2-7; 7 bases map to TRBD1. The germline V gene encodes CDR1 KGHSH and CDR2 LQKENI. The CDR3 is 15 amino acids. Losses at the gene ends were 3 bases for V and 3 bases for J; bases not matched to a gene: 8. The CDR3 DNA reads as TGTGCCAGCTCACCCAGGACAGGAATCGGCTACGAGCAGTACTTC. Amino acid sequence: CASSPRTGIGYEQYF.

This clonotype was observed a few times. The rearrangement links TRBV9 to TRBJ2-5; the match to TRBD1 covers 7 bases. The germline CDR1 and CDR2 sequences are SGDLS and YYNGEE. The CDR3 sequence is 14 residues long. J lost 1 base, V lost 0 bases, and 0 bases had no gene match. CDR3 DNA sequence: TGTGCCAGCAGCGTAGGGACAGGCCAAGAGACCCAGTACTTC. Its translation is CASSVGTGQETQYF.

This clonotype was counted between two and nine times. CDR3 DNA sequence: TGTGCCAGCAGCTGGCGGGGGGGCGGTATGAGCACAGATACGCAGTATTTT. It translates to CASSWRGGGMSTDTQYF. This rearrangement joins TRBV12-3 or TRBV12-4 to TRBJ2-3; 9 bases fit TRBD2. The CDR3 sequence is 17 residues long. J lost 0 bases, V lost 6 bases, and 10 bases had no gene match.

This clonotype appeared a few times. CDR3 sequence (DNA): TGCAGTGCTGGGACAGGGGGGGAAAAACTGTTTTTT. Amino acids: CSAGTGGEKLFF. The chain employs TRBV20-1 and TRBJ1-4; 11 bases match TRBD1. Germline values: CDR1 DFQATT, CDR2 SNEGSKA (reference sequence). V lost 5 bases, J lost 8 bases, and 1 base stayed unmatched. This CDR3 has 12 residues.

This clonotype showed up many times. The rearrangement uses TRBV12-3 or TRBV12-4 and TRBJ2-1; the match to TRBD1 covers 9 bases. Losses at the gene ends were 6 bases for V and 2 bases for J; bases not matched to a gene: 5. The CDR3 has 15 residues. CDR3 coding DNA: TGTGCCAGCAGCATACAGGGGGCAGCCTACAATGAGCAGTTCTTC. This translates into CASSIQGAAYNEQFF.

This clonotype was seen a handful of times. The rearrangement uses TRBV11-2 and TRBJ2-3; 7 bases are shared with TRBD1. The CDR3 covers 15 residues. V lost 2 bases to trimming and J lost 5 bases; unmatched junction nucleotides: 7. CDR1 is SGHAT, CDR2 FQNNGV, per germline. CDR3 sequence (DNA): TGTGCCAGCAGCTTAACACAGGGGCTTCAAGATACGCAGTATTTT. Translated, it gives CASSLTQGLQDTQYF.

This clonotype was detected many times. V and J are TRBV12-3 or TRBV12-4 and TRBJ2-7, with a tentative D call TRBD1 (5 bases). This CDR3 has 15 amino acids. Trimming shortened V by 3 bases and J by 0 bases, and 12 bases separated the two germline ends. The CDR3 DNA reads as TGTGCCAGCAGTTTCTACACAGGAATCTCCTACGAGCAGTACTTC. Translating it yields CASSFYTGISYEQYF.

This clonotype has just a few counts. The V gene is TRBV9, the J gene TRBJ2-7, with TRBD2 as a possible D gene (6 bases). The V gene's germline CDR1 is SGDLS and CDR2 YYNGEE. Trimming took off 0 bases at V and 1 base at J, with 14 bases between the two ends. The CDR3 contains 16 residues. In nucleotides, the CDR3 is TGTGCCAGCAGCGTAGGGAAGGGACTCGCGTCCTACGAGCAGTACTTC. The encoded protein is CASSVGKGLASYEQYF.

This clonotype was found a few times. In DNA form, the CDR3 reads TGTGCCAGCAGCTTGGGAGGGAACACCTACGAGCAGTACTTC. Translated, it gives CASSLGGNTYEQYF. This sequence joins TRBV7-2 and TRBJ2-7; the match to TRBD2 covers 7 bases. The J segment lost 2 bases and the V segment lost 3 bases, leaving 4 bases of the junction unmatched. Germline CDR1 and CDR2: SGHTA and FQGNSA. The CDR3 covers 14 residues.

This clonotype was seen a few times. CDR3 sequence reads: CASRRPGLAGSEQYF. The CDR3 DNA sequence: TGTGCCAGCAGAAGACCGGGACTAGCGGGATCCGAGCAGTACTTC. This rearrangement joins TRBV6-2 or TRBV6-3 to TRBJ2-7; 13 bases align to TRBD2. The CDR3 consists of 15 residues. V lost 6 bases and J lost 6; bases outside the gene matches: 8. The germline V gene encodes CDR1 MNHEY and CDR2 SVGEGT.

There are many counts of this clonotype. The CDR3 region is CASKPAPLAGTDTQYF. CDR3 DNA sequence: TGTGCCAGCAAACCTGCCCCGCTAGCGGGCACAGATACGCAGTATTTT. The chain joins TRBV28 to TRBJ2-3; 7 nucleotides match TRBD2. The CDR3 is 16 amino acids. V lost 7 bases to trimming and J lost 1 base; unmatched junction nucleotides: 11. In germline, CDR1 is MDHEN, CDR2 SYDVKM. Full variable domain (missing parts from reference TRBV28 and TRBJ2-3): DVKVTQSSRYLVKRTGEKVFLECVQDMDHENMFWYRQDPGLGLRLIYFSYDVKMKEKGDIPEGYSVSREKKERFSLILESASTNQTSMYLCASKPAPLAGTDTQYFGPGTRLTVL.

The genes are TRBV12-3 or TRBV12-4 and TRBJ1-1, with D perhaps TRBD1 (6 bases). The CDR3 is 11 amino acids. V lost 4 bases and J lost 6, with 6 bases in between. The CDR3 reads CASSWTAEAFF. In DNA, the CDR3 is TGTGCCAGCAGTTGGACAGCTGAAGCTTTCTTT.

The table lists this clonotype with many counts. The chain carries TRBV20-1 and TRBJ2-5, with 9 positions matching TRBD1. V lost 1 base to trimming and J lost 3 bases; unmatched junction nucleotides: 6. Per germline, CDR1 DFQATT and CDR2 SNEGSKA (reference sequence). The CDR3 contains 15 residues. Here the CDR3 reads CSARVFRDREETQYF. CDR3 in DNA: TGCAGTGCTAGAGTATTCCGGGACAGGGAAGAGACCCAGTACTTC.

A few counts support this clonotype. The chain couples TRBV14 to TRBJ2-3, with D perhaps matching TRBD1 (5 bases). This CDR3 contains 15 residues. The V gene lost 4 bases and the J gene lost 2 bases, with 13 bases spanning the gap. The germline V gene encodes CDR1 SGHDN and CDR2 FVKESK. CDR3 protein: CASSLRTGFTDTQYF. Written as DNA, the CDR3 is TGTGCCAGCAGCCTCCGTACAGGATTCACAGATACGCAGTATTTT. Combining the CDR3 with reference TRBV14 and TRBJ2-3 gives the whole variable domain EAGVTQFPSHSVIEKGQTVTLRCDPISGHDNLYWYRRVMGKEIKFLLHFVKESKQDESGMPNNRFLAERTGGTYSTLKVQPAELEDSGVYFCASSLRTGFTDTQYFGPGTRLTVL.

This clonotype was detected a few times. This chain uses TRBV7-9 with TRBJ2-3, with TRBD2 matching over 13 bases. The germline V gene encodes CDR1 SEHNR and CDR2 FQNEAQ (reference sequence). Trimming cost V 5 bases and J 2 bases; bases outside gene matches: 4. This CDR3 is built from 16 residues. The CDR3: CASSRGLAGPTDTQYF. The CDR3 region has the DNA TGTGCCAGCAGCCGGGGACTAGCGGGACCCACAGATACGCAGTATTTT.

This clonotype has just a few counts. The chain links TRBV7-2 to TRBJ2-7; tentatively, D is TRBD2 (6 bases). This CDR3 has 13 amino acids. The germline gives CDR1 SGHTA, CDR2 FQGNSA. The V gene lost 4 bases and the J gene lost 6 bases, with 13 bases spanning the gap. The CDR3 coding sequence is TGTGCCAGCAGCTCAAGTATGGGACTCGAGCAGTACTTC. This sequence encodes CASSSSMGLEQYF.

DNA of the CDR3: TGTGCCAGCAGTACCGGAGGTATATCCTACAATGAGCAGTTCTTC. Protein sequence: CASSTGGISYNEQFF. The genes are TRBV6-4 and TRBJ2-1; D possibly corresponds to TRBD2 (5 bases). The CDR3 has 15 amino acids. Germline CDR1 and CDR2: MRHNA and SNTAGT. The V gene lost 5 bases and the J gene lost 1 base, with 12 bases spanning the gap.

CDR3 bases: TGCAGTGCCTCAGATCCAGGGGGCGCAGCCACTGAAGCTTTCTTT. This translates into CSASDPGGAATEAFF. The V gene is TRBV20-1, the J gene TRBJ1-1, with TRBD1 matching over 8 bases. The CDR3 extends over 15 amino acids. V gave up 6 bases and J gave up 4 bases; unmatched junction bases: 13. CDR1 is DFQATT, CDR2 SNEGSKA, per germline (reference sequence).